The source of this T cell receptor (beta chain) is a study of cytomegalovirus exposure and HLA in healthy donors. V was shortened by 4 bases and J by 0 bases, with 8 bases between the two germline ends. The CDR3 has 14 residues. Germline CDR1 SGHKS, CDR2 YYEKEE (reference sequence). PCR was performed using 60 Vbeta and 13 Jbeta primers. Sequenced by immunoSEQ multiplex PCR; TCRdb stores in-frame clones only, minus some. The table records 150,000 to 200,000 clones, around 87% of them present only once. The receptor was derived from a woman younger than 35 in good health and CMV-seronegative. This chain uses TRBV5-5 with TRBJ1-5; no clear D gene. Sequenced: PBMCs. CDR3 nucleotide sequence: TGTGCCAGCAGCAGTACAGATAGCAATCAGCCCCAGCATTTT. Its protein is CASSSTDSNQPQHF.